This T cell receptor (beta chain) originates from a study of cytomegalovirus exposure and HLA in healthy donors. Germline CDR1 reads MNHEY; CDR2 reads SVGAGI. Germline trimming cut 7 bases from V and 8 bases from J; bases unmatched to any gene: 11. This CDR3 is built from 14 residues. This clone was counted a few times. A multiplex PCR was run with 60 Vbeta primers and 13 Jbeta primers. Repertoires were generated with immunoSEQ multiplex PCR, while TCRdb's copy carries only in-frame clones and drops some. In the table there are 280,000 or so clones, roughly 89% of which are singletons. This receptor was identified in a woman aged 18 to 35 in good health and CMV-seronegative. The chain joins TRBV6-5 to TRBJ2-1, with TRBD2 matching over 7 bases. The sample comprised PBMCs. The CDR3: CASKGSGGLDEQFF. For the CDR3, the DNA is TGTGCCAGCAAGGGTTCGGGGGGTTTGGATGAGCAGTTCTTC.